Each of the 20 T cell receptor beta chains below was sequenced from the same sample in a study of T cell clones after liver transplantation. Here immunoSEQ multiplex PCR was the method, and the copy in TCRdb shows in-frame clones only, minus some. The sample includes approximately 50,000 clones, 65% to 80% of them seen just once. Specimen: CD4+ T cells from blood, collected around 54 months after liver transplant. The receptor source for this set is a human patient who received a liver transplant. Some of these T cells may belong to the graft donor.

In this sample, this clone turned up once. The V and J genes are TRBV28 and TRBJ1-5; D remains ambiguous. With 1 base removed from V and 3 bases from J, the gap between germline ends came to 7 bases. Germline V gene data show CDR1 as MDHEN and CDR2 as SYDVKM. The CDR3 is 14 residues long. The CDR3 DNA reads TGTGCCAGCAGTTTATTGGCAGACAATCAGCCCCAGCATTTT. Residues: CASSLLADNQPQHF.

The chain couples TRBV5-1 to TRBJ2-7, with TRBD1 matching over 10 bases. Germline V lookup: CDR1 SGHRS, CDR2 YFSETQ. The junction had 5 bases not matched to a gene; V was cut back by 2 bases and J by 3 bases. This CDR3 is built from 15 residues. This chain's CDR3 is CASSFRDRGIYEQYF. CDR3 nucleotides: TGCGCCAGCAGCTTCCGGGACAGGGGTATCTACGAGCAGTACTTC.

This clone was picked up one time. CDR3 sequence: CASSQDIMGAEDPNEKLFF. The CDR3 DNA reads TGTGCCAGCAGCCAAGATATCATGGGGGCCGAAGATCCTAATGAAAAACTGTTTTTT. The genes are TRBV4-2 and TRBJ1-4, with D tentatively TRBD1 (6 bases). Germline CDR1 and CDR2: LGHNA and YNFKEQ. Trimming removed 0 bases from V and 3 bases from J, with 20 bases in between. The CDR3 sequence is 19 residues long.

This clone was seen a handful of times. V and J are TRBV10-3 and TRBJ1-1; D gene uncertain. CDR1 is ENHRY, CDR2 SYGVKD, per germline. The CDR3 spans 12 residues. Trimming removed 7 bases at V and 1 base at J, with 7 bases between. The CDR3 DNA reads as TGTGCCATCAAAAATCCGAACACTGAAGCTTTCTTT. Protein: CAIKNPNTEAFF.

The chain joins TRBV7-9 to TRBJ1-3, with D maybe TRBD1 (6 bases). Looked up from germline, CDR1 is SEHNR and CDR2 is FQNEAQ (reference sequence). This CDR3 is built from 16 residues. Trimming pared 5 bases from V and 0 bases from J, leaving 14 bases between. The CDR3 here is CASSQGQGSSGNTIYF. The DNA of the CDR3 is TGTGCCAGCAGCCAGGGGCAGGGCTCCTCTGGAAACACCATATATTTT.

This clone was picked up a small number of times. V and J are TRBV5-5 and TRBJ2-7, with D possibly matching TRBD1 (5 bases). Trimming removed 0 bases from V and 3 bases from J, with 10 bases in between. From germline, CDR1 is SGHKS and CDR2 YYEKEE (reference sequence). The CDR3 runs 14 residues. The CDR3 DNA reads TGTGCCAGCAGCTTGGCCAGGGCGGACTACGAGCAGTACTTC. Its translation: CASSLARADYEQYF.

This rearrangement joins TRBV10-3 to TRBJ2-2; 7 bases agree with TRBD1. CDR3 size: 15 residues. J lost 0 bases, V lost 10 bases, and 8 bases had no gene match. CDR1 and CDR2 (germline): ENHRY, SYGVKD. The CDR3 reads CATHTGQTNTGELFF. CDR3 bases: TGTGCCACCCATACGGGACAGACGAACACCGGGGAGCTGTTTTTT.

This clone was seen a single time. The chain combines TRBV7-8 with TRBJ2-5; 7 nucleotides agree with TRBD2. CDR3 length: 16 amino acids. In germline, CDR1 is SGHVS, CDR2 FQNEAQ. V shed 1 base and J 2 bases; nucleotides not matched to a gene: 7. The CDR3 region has the DNA TGTGCCAGCAGCTTAGTTGGGGGGGTTAGGCAAGAGACCCAGTACTTC. Its protein product is CASSLVGGVRQETQYF. The full variable domain, with the rest looked up from reference TRBV7-8 and TRBJ2-5, is GAGVSQSPRYKVAKRGQDVALRCDPISGHVSLFWYQQALGQGPEFLTYFQNEAQLDKSGLPSDRFFAERPEGSVSTLKIQRTQQEDSAVYLCASSLVGGVRQETQYFGPGTRLLVL.

The rearrangement joins TRBV6-5 to TRBJ2-7, with D possibly matching TRBD1 (7 bases). Trimming cost V 4 bases and J 3 bases, with 16 bases left between them. Germline loops: CDR1 MNHEY, CDR2 SVGAGI. The CDR3 contains 15 residues. The CDR3 here is CASSSQGQRVYEQYF. For the CDR3, the DNA is TGTGCCAGCAGTTCCCAGGGACAGCGGGTCTACGAGCAGTACTTC.

This clone has a single count. DNA of the CDR3: TGCGCCAGCAGCCAAGCCTTCCAGGGGAATGAGCAGTTCTTC. Amino acid sequence: CASSQAFQGNEQFF. The V and J genes are TRBV4-1 and TRBJ2-1, with D perhaps TRBD1 (6 bases). CDR3 length: 14 amino acids. The V end lost 1 base, the J end lost 7 bases, and 11 bases lay between the germline ends. Germline V CDR1 and CDR2: MGHRA, YSYEKL.

The chain links TRBV4-1 to TRBJ2-3; D gene uncertain. Germline V lookup: CDR1 MGHRA, CDR2 YSYEKL. The CDR3 has 16 amino acids. Deletions cut 0 bases from V and 0 bases from J, with 10 bases between. CDR3 sequence: CASSQDDFQSTDTQYF. Written as DNA, the CDR3 is TGCGCCAGCAGCCAAGATGACTTCCAAAGCACAGATACGCAGTATTTT.

This clone has just one count. The chain carries TRBV10-2 and TRBJ1-4, with TRBD1 matching over 7 bases. With V trimmed by 8 bases and J by 2 bases, 5 bases remained unmatched. The CDR3 has 14 residues. Per the germline V gene, CDR1 is WSHSY and CDR2 is SAAADI. CDR3 loop: CASSRGLTNEKLFF. CDR3 DNA sequence: TGCGCCAGCTCCAGGGGGTTGACTAATGAAAAACTGTTTTTT.

The table lists this clone with a few counts. The CDR3 DNA reads as TGTGCCTGGAGTGACAAGGGTAGCAATCAGCCCCAGCATTTT. This translates into CAWSDKGSNQPQHF. The J gene is TRBJ1-5, the V gene TRBV30; D unresolved. The CDR3 sequence is 14 residues long. Trimming pared 1 base from V and 0 bases from J, leaving 7 bases between. Germline loops: CDR1 GTSNPN, CDR2 SVGIG (reference sequence).

V usage is TRBV5-3 and J usage is TRBJ2-1, with D tentatively TRBD1 (6 bases). TRBV5-3 qualifies as an ORF whose function is uncertain. V lost 1 base to trimming and J lost 7 bases, with 9 bases between them. The CDR3 is made up of 13 amino acids. In DNA form, the CDR3 reads TGTGCCAGAAGCTTGAACAGGGAAAATGAGCAGTTCTTC. This sequence encodes CARSLNRENEQFF.

This CDR3 is CASSPSALGTGEGTEAFF. CDR3 nucleotide sequence: TGTGCCAGCTCACCATCCGCCCTCGGGACAGGGGAGGGGACTGAAGCTTTCTTT. This chain connects TRBV18 to TRBJ1-1; 10 nucleotides agree with TRBD1. The junction had 14 bases not matched to a gene; V was cut back by 2 bases and J by 5 bases. There are 18 residues in the CDR3. CDR1 and CDR2 from the germline V gene are KGHSH and LQKENI.

The chain combines TRBV19 with TRBJ1-5; 12 bases line up with TRBD1. Germline V gene data show CDR1 as LNHDA and CDR2 as SQIVND (reference sequence). The junction had 11 bases not matched to a gene; V was cut back by 5 bases and J by 6 bases. The CDR3 runs to 17 residues. The CDR3 DNA sequence: TGTGCCAGTAGTGGCCTCCGGGACAGGGGGCAGTTTCAGCCCCAGCATTTT. Translating it yields CASSGLRDRGQFQPQHF.

This clone was found a few times. This chain links TRBV4-1 with TRBJ2-7, with a possible D match to TRBD2 (6 bases). CDR3 length: 14 amino acids. With 1 base removed from V and 3 bases from J, the gap between germline ends came to 10 bases. Germline V gene data show CDR1 as MGHRA and CDR2 as YSYEKL. Here the CDR3 reads CASSQAETSYEQYF. The CDR3 DNA follows: TGCGCCAGCAGCCAAGCCGAGACTAGCTACGAGCAGTACTTC.

At least ten counts were recorded for this clone. This rearrangement joins TRBV28 to TRBJ1-6; D gene ambiguous. The CDR3 has 12 residues. The V and J ends lost 3 bases and 7 bases respectively, with 4 bases between them. Germline loops: CDR1 MDHEN, CDR2 SYDVKM. The CDR3 spells CASSLKNSPLHF. In nucleotides, the CDR3 is TGTGCCAGCAGTTTGAAGAATTCACCCCTCCACTTT.

In its sample, this clone was seen once. The chain employs TRBV11-2 and TRBJ2-1; D ambiguous. The V end lost 0 bases, the J end lost 7 bases, and 7 bases lay between the germline ends. Germline loops: CDR1 SGHAT, CDR2 FQNNGV. There are 13 residues in the CDR3. The CDR3 sequence: CASSLDGPNEQFF. DNA for the CDR3: TGTGCCAGCAGCTTAGACGGACCAAATGAGCAGTTCTTC.

This clone was seen once. The chain uses TRBV27 and TRBJ1-5; weak D call: TRBD1 (5 bases). Trimming stripped 5 bases from V and 3 bases from J, with 20 bases between. Germline lookup yields CDR1 MNHEY and CDR2 SMNVEV (reference sequence). The CDR3 is 17 amino acids. The CDR3 DNA follows: TGTGCCAGCAGTCCATCCTACGACAGATTACTCAATCAGCCCCAGCATTTT. It yields the protein CASSPSYDRLLNQPQHF.